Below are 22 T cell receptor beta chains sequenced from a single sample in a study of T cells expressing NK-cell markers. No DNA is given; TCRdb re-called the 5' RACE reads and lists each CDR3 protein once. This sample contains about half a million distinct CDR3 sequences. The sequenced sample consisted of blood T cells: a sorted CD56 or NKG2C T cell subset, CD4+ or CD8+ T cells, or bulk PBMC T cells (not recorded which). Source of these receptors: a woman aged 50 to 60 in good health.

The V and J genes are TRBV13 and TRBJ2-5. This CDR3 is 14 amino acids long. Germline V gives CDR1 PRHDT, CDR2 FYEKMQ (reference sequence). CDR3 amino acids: CASSLGRDGETQYF.

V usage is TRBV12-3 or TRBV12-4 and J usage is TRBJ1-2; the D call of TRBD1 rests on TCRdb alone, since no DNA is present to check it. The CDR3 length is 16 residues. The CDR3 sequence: CASSETDRGSLYGYTF.

CDR3 sequence reads: CASRQIAGVDTGELFF. The V call is TRBV7-9, the J call TRBJ2-2; TCRdb calls TRBD2, which cannot be checked without DNA. CDR1 and CDR2 (germline): SEHNR, FQNEAQ (reference sequence). The CDR3 spans 16 residues. The whole variable domain, filled in from reference TRBV7-9 and TRBJ2-2, reads DTGVSQNPRHKITKRGQNVTFRCDPISEHNRLYWYRQTLGQGPEFLTYFQNEAQLEKSRLLSDRFSAERPKGSFSTLEIQRTEQGDSAMYLCASRQIAGVDTGELFFGEGSRLTVL.

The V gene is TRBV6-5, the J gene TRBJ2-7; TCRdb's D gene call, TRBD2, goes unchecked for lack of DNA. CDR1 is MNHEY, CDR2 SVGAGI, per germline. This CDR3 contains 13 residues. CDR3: CASKRGITYEQYF.

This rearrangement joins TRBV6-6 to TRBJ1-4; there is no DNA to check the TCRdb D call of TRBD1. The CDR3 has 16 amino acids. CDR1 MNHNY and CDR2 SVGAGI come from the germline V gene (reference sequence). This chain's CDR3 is CASSYSGTGVEKKLFF.

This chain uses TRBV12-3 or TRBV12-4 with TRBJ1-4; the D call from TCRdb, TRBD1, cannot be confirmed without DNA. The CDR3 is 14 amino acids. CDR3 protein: CASSFAGAGEKLFF.

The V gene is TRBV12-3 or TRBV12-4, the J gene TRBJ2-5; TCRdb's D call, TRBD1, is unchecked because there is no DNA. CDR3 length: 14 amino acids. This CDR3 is CASSLVQTGETQYF.

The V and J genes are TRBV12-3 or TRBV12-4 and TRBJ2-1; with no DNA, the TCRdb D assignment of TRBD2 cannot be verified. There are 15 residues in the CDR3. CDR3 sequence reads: CASSPTGSKDNEQFF.

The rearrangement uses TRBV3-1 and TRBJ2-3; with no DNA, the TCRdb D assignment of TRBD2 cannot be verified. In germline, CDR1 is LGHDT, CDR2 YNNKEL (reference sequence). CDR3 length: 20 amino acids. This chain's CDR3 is CASSQESWFSTSGSDNTQYF.

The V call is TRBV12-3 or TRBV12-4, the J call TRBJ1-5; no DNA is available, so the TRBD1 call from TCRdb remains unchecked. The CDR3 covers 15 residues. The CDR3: CASSFGTGVSQPQHF.

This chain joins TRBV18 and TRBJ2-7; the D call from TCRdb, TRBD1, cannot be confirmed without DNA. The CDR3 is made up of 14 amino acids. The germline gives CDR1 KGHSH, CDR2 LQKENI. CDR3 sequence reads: CASSQRQGADEQYF. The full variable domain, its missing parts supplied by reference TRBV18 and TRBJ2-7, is NAGVMQNPRHLVRRRGQEARLRCSPMKGHSHVYWYRQLPEEGLKFMVYLQKENIIDESGMPKERFSAEFPKEGPSILRIQQVVRGDSAAYFCASSQRQGADEQYFGPGTRLTVT.

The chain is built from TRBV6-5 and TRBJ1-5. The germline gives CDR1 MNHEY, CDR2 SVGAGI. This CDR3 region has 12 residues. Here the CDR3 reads CASREGNQPQHF.

Here the CDR3 reads CATSGGGRAGEQFF. The chain couples TRBV24-1 to TRBJ2-1; the TRBD2 assignment by TCRdb is unverifiable without DNA. The CDR3 is made up of 14 amino acids. CDR1 KGHDR and CDR2 SFDVKD come from the germline V gene.

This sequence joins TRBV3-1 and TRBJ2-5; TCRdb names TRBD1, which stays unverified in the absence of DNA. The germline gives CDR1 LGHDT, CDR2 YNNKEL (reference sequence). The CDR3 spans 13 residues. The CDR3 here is CASSPPGQETQYF.

CDR3 in amino acids: CASSLQGGGMNTEAFF. V is TRBV12-3 or TRBV12-4 and J is TRBJ1-1. The CDR3 spans 16 residues.

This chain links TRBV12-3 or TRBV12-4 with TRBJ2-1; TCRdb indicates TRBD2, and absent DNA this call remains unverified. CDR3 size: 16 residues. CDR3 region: CASSFAAATHYNEQFF.

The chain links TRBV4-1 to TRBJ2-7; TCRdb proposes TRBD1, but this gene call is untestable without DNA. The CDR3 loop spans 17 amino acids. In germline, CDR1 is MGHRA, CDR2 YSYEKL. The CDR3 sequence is CASSQEGADSVLYEQYF.

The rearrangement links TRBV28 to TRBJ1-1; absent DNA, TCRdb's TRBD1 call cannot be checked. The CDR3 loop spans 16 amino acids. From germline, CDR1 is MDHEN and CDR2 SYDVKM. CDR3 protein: CASSPRGRGAGTEAFF.

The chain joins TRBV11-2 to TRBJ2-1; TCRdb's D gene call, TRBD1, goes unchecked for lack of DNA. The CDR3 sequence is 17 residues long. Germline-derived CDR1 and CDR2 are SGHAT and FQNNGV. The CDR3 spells CASSPQFRDISYNEQFF.

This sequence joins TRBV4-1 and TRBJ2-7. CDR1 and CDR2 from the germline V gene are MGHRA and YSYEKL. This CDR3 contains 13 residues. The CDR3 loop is CASRQGLGYEQYF.

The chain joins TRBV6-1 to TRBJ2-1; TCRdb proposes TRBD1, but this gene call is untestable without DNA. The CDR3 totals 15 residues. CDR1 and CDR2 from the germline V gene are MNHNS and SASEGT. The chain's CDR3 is CASSYRGGTYNEQFF.

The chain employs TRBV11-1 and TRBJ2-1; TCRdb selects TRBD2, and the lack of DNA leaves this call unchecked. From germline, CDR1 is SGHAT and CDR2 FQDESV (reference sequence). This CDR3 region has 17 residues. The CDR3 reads CASSFQDSKRPYNEQFF.